This entry lists 3 T cell receptor beta chains sequenced from one sample in a study of cytomegalovirus exposure and HLA in healthy donors (dated by TCRdb to 2016 to 2017). Library construction relied on the immunoSEQ multiplex PCR assay. A mixture of 60 forward primers for TCR Vbeta segments and 13 reverse primers for TCR Jbeta segments was used in the multiplex PCR. The table comes from immuneACCESS by way of TCRdb, which keeps in-frame sequences with V and J called. Part of the clones is missing from these tables; in studies checked, under half for an unresolved V gene and the rest for unknown reasons. The sample table lists about 89,000 clones, 65% to 85% of them with a count of one. The leading ten clones occupy under 3% of the sample. Sequencing was performed on PBMCs. These receptors were collected from a young man in good health and CMV-seronegative.

This clone was recorded once. Other DNA sequences in this sample translate to the same CDR3. The CDR3 bases are TGTGCCTGGACAGGCTCTGGAAACACCATATATTTT. Amino acid sequence: CAWTGSGNTIYF. The chain recombines TRBV30 with TRBJ1-3; D gene ambiguous. The germline V gene has CDR1 GTSNPN and CDR2 SVGIG (reference sequence). This CDR3 has 12 residues. Trimming left V 4 bases short and J 0 bases short, with 4 bases between.

This clone came up once. The J gene is TRBJ1-1, the V gene TRBV10-2; 11 bases line up with TRBD1. V gave up 7 bases and J gave up 0 bases; unmatched junction bases: 4. The germline V gene encodes CDR1 WSHSY and CDR2 SAAADI. This CDR3 has 15 amino acids. In nucleotides, the CDR3 is TGCGCCAGCATCCAGGGACAGGGGGTGAACACTGAAGCTTTCTTT. Encoded protein: CASIQGQGVNTEAFF.

The rearrangement joins TRBV6-1 to TRBJ1-6; D ambiguous. The CDR3 is 16 residues long. V shed 4 bases and J shed 5 bases, with 15 bases lying between them. Germline V gene data show CDR1 as MNHNS and CDR2 as SASEGT. The CDR3 reads CASSGFGITNNSPLHF. DNA of the CDR3: TGTGCCAGCAGTGGGTTCGGGATCACTAATAATTCACCCCTCCACTTT.